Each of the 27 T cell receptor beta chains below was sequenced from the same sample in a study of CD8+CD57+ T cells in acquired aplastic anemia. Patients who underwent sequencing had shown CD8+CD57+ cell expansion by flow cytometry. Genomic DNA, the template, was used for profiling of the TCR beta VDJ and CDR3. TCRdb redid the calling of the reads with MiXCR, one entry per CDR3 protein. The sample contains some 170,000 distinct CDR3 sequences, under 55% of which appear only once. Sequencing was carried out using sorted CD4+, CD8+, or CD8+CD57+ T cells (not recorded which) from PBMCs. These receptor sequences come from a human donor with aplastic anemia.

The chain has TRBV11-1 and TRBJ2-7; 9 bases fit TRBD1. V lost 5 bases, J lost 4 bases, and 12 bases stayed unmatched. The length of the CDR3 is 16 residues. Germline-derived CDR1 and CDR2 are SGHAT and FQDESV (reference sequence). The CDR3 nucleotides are TGTGCCAGCAGCGCGGCCGGGGGACAGGGTTCGTACGAGCAGTACTTC. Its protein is CASSAAGGQGSYEQYF. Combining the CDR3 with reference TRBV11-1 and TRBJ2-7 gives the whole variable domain EAEVAQSPRYKITEKSQAVAFWCDPISGHATLYWYRQILGQGPELLVQFQDESVVDDSQLPKDRFSAERLKGVDSTLKIQPAELGDSAMYLCASSAAGGQGSYEQYFGPGTRLTVT.

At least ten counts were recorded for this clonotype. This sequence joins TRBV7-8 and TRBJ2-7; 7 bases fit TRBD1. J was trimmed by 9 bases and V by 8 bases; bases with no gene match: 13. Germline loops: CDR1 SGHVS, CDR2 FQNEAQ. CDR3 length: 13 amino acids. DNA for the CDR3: TGTGCCAGCCGCTCACTTACAGGGGAATCGCAGTACTTC. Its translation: CASRSLTGESQYF.

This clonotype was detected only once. CDR3 nucleotide sequence: TGTGCCAGCAGTGGCGGGACAGGGGCAGCGGGAAACACCATATATTTT. The encoded protein is CASSGGTGAAGNTIYF. The J gene is TRBJ1-3, the V gene TRBV2; 10 bases agree with TRBD1. V shed 4 bases, J shed 4 bases, and the junction held 7 bases outside the gene matches. Germline V gene lookup returns CDR1 SNHLY and CDR2 FYNNEI. This CDR3 region has 16 residues. The full variable domain, completed using reference TRBV2 and TRBJ1-3, is EPEVTQTPSHQVTQMGQEVILRCVPISNHLYFYWYRQILGQKVEFLVSFYNNEISEKSEIFDDQFSVERPDGSNFTLKIRSTKLEDSAMYFCASSGGTGAAGNTIYFGEGSWLTVV.

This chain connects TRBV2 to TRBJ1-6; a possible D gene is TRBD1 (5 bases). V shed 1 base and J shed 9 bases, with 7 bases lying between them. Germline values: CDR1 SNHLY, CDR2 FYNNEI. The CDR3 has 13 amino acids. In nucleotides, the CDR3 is TGTGCCAGCAGTGAAGAGAGGGGTTCACCCCTCCACTTT. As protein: CASSEERGSPLHF.

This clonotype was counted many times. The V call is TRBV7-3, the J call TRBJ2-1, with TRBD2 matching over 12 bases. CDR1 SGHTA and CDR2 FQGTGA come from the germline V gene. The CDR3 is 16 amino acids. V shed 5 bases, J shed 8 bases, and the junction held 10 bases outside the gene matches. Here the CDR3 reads CASSTRLAGARDEQFF. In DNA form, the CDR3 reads TGTGCCAGCAGCACCCGACTAGCGGGGGCCAGAGATGAGCAGTTCTTC.

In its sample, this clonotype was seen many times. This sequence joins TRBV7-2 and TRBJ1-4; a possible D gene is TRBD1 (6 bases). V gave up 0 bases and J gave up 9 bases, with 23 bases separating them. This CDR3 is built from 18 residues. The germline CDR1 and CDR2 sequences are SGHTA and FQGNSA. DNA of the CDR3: TGTGCCAGCAGCTTAGCGGACAGATATCGTGATCTGATGAAAAAACTGTTTTTT. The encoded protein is CASSLADRYRDLMKKLFF.

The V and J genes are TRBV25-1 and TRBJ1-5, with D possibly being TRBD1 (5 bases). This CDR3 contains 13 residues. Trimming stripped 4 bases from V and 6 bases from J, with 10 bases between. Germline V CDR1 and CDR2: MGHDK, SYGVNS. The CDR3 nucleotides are TGTGCCAGCAGTGGGGGCGGGGGTCAGCCCCAGCATTTT. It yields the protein CASSGGGGQPQHF.

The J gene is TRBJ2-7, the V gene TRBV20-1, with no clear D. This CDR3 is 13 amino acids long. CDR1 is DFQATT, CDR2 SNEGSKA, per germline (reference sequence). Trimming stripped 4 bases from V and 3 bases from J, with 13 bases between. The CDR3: CSAILGSLYEQYF. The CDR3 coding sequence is TGCAGTGCTATCCTGGGGTCTCTCTACGAGCAGTACTTC.

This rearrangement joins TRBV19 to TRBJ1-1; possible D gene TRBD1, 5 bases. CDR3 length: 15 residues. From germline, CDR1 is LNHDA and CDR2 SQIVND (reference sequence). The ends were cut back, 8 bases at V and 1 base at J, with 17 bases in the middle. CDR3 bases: TGTGCCAGTGTTCAGTTTGGGACTAAGAACACTGAAGCTTTCTTT. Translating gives CASVQFGTKNTEAFF. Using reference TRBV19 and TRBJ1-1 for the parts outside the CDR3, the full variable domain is DGGITQSPKYLFRKEGQNVTLSCEQNLNHDAMYWYRQDPGQGLRLIYYSQIVNDFQKGDIAEGYSVSREKKESFPLTVTSAQKNPTAFYLCASVQFGTKNTEAFFGQGTRLTVV.

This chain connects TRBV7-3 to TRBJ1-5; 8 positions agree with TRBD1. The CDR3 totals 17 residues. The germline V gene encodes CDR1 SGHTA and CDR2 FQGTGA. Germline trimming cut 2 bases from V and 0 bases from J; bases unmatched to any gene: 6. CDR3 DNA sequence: TGTGCCAGCAGCTTAGAGGGGACAGGAGTTAGCAATCAGCCCCAGCATTTT. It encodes CASSLEGTGVSNQPQHF.

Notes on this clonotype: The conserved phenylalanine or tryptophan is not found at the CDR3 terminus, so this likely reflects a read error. The CDR3 here is CATSRTLSVGNQPQHL. CDR3 coding DNA: TGTGCCACCAGCAGGACCTTATCGGTGGGCAATCAGCCCCAGCATCTT. The rearrangement links TRBV15 to TRBJ1-5; D is ambiguous. CDR3 length: 16 residues. Germline V gene lookup returns CDR1 LNHNV and CDR2 YYDKDF (reference sequence). Trimming stripped 3 bases from V and 2 bases from J, with 14 bases between.

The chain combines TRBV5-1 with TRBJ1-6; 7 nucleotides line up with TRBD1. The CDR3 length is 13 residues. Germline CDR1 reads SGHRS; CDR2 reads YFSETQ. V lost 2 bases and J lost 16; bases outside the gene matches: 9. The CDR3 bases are TGCGCCAGCAGCTTAGGAGTAGGGACAGATCTCCACTTT. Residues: CASSLGVGTDLHF. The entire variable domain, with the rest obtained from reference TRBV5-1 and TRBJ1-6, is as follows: KAGVTQTPRYLIKTRGQQVTLSCSPISGHRSVSWYQQTPGQGLQFLFEYFSETQRNKGNFPGRFSGRQFSNSRSEMNVSTLELGDSALYLCASSLGVGTDLHFGNGTRLTVT.

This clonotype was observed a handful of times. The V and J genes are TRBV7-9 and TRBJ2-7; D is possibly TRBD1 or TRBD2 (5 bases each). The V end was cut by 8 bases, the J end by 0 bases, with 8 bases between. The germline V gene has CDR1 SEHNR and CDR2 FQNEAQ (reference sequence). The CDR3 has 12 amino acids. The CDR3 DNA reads TGTGCCAGCGGGGGATCCTCCTACGAGCAGTACTTC. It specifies CASGGSSYEQYF. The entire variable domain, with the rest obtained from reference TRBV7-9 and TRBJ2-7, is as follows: DTGVSQNPRHKITKRGQNVTFRCDPISEHNRLYWYRQTLGQGPEFLTYFQNEAQLEKSRLLSDRFSAERPKGSFSTLEIQRTEQGDSAMYLCASGGSSYEQYFGPGTRLTVT.

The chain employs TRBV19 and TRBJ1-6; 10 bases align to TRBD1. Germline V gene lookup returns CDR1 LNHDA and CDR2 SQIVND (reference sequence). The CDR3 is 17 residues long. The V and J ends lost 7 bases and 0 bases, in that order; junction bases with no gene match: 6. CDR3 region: CASNDRGRSSYNSPLHF. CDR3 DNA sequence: TGTGCCAGTAACGACAGGGGGCGCAGCTCCTATAATTCACCCCTCCACTTT.

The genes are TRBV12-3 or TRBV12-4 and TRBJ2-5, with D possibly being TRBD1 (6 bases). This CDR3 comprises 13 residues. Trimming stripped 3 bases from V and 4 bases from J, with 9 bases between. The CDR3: CASSFSGAETQYF. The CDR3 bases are TGTGCCAGCAGTTTCTCAGGGGCAGAGACCCAGTACTTC.

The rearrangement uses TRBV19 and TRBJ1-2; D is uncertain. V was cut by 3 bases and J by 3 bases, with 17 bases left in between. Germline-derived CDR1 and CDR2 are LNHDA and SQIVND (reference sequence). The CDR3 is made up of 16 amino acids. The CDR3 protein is CASSIWTGRRDYGYTF. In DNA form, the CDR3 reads TGTGCCAGTAGTATTTGGACGGGCAGGAGAGACTATGGCTACACCTTC.

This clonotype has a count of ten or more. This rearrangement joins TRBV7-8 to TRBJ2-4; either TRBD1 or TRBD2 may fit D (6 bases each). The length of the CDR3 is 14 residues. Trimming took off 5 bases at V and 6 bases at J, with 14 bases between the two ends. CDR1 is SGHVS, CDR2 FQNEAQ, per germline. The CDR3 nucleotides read TGTGCCAGCAGCCGTACGGGGGCGCGAAACATTCAGTACTTC. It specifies CASSRTGARNIQYF.

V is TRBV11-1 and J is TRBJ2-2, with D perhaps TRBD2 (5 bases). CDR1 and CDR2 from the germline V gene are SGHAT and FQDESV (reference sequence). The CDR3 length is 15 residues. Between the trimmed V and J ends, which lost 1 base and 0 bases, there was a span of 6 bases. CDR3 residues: CASSLVLANTGELFF. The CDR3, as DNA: TGTGCCAGCAGCTTAGTACTAGCGAACACCGGGGAGCTGTTTTTT.

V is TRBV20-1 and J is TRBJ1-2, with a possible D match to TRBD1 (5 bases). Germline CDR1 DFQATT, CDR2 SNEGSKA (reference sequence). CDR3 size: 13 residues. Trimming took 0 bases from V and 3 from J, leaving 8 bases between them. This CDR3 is CSAREGTDYGYTF. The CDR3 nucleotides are TGCAGTGCTAGAGAGGGGACTGACTATGGCTACACCTTC.

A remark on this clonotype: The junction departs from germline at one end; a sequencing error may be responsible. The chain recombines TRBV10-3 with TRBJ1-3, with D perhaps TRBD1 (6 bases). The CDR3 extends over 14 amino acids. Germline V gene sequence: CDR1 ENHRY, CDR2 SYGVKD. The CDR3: CPMGGGKAGNTIYF. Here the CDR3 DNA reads TGTCCCATGGGGGGGGGCAAGGCTGGAAACACCATATATTTT.

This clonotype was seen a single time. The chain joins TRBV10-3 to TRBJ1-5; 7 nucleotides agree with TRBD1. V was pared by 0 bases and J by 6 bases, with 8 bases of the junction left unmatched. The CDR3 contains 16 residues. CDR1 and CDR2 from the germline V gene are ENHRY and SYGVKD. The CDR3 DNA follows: TGTGCCATCAGTGAGTCTGGGATAGGGGGCGGTCAGCCCCAGCATTTT. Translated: CAISESGIGGGQPQHF.

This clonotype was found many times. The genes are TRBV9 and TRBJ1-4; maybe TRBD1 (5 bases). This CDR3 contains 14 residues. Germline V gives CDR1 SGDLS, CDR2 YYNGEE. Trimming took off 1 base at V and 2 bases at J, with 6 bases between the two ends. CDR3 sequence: CASSVKGTNEKLFF. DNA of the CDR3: TGTGCCAGCAGCGTAAAGGGGACTAATGAAAAACTGTTTTTT. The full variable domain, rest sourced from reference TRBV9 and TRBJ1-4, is DSGVTQTPKHLITATGQRVTLRCSPRSGDLSVYWYQQSLDQGLQFLIQYYNGEERAKGNILERFSAQQFPDLHSELNLSSLELGDSALYFCASSVKGTNEKLFFGSGTQLSVL.

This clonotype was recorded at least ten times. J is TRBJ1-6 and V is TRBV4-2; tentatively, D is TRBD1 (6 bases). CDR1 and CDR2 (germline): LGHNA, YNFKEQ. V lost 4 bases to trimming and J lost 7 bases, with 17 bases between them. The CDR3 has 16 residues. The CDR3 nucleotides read TGTGCCAGCAGCCCGGGGGCCGATCGATTCAATTCACCCCTCCACTTT. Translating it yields CASSPGADRFNSPLHF.

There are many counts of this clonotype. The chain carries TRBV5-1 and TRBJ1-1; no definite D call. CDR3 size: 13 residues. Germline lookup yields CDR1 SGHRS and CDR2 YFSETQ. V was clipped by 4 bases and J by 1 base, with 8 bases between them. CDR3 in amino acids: CASSLKQNTEAFF. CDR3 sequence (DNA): TGCGCCAGCAGCCTGAAACAGAACACTGAAGCTTTCTTT. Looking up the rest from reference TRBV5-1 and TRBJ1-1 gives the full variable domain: KAGVTQTPRYLIKTRGQQVTLSCSPISGHRSVSWYQQTPGQGLQFLFEYFSETQRNKGNFPGRFSGRQFSNSRSEMNVSTLELGDSALYLCASSLKQNTEAFFGQGTRLTVV.

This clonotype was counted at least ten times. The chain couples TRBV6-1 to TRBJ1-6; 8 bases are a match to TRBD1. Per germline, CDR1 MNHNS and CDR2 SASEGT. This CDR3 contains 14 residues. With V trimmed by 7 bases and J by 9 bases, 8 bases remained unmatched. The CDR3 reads CASKTGELFSPLHF. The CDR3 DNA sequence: TGTGCCAGCAAGACAGGGGAGTTGTTTTCACCCCTCCACTTT.

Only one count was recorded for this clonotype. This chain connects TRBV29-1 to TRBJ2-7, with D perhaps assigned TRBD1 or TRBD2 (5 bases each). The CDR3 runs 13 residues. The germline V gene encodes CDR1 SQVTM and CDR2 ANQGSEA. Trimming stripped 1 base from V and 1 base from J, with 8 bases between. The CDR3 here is CSVEGDGSYEQYF. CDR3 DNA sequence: TGCAGCGTTGAAGGGGACGGTTCCTACGAGCAGTACTTC.

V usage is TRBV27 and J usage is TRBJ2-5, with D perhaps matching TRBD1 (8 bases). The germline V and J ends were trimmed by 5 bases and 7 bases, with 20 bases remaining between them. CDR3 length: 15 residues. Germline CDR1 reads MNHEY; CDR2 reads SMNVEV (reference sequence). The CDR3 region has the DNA TGTGCCAGCAGTCAAACAGGGGGGGTAGATCGGACCCAGTACTTC. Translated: CASSQTGGVDRTQYF.